There are a few counts of the clone carrying this TCR beta chain. Antigen unknown. Individually, cDNA molecules had unique molecular identifiers attached to them. TCRdb independently ran MiXCR on the 5' RACE reads; one entry per CDR3 protein. The sample has approximately 71,000 distinct CDR3 sequences; 9.5% to 15% are singletons. This entry is derived from a study of early T cells in non-severe SARS-CoV-2 infection. Study overall: The authors sequenced bulk RNA from unsorted whole blood, leaving chains unpaired. Findings and limits, study-wide: Anti-spike CD8 specificities were favored by VDJdb matching, whose results missed private and CD4 specificities.

Germline V lookup: CDR1 SGHRS, CDR2 YFSETQ. This CDR3 has 14 residues. Trimming left V 2 bases short and J 0 bases short, with 6 bases between. This sample comprised whole blood, obtained at baseline. The chain joins TRBV5-1 to TRBJ2-1; D unresolved. The sequence derives from an adult who was a healthcare worker with PCR-confirmed SARS-CoV-2 infection or an uninfected control (not recorded which). CDR3 in DNA: TGCGCCAGCAGCTTTCAATCCTCCTACAATGAGCAGTTCTTC. It is translated as CASSFQSSYNEQFF.